A selection of T cell receptor beta chains follows, all from one sample in a study of beta chain features in type 1 diabetes. Measured with immunoSEQ multiplex PCR; TCRdb has only the in-frame clones, and not every one. The data contain 130,000 or so clones, over 8% of them seen just once; the ten biggest clones take up 0.55% to 0.75%. The sequenced material came from central memory CD4+ T cells from blood. Every receptor here comes from a woman between 40 and 50 years old in good health. The CDR3 runs from the conserved cysteine through the conserved F or W. D genes are given only for firm matches. Expanded clones get a size class; other rows say once, few or many, or leave the size out.

CDR3aa	CDR3nt	v_gene	abundance	d_gene	j_gene
CAISESGQGIYEQYF	TGTGCCATCAGTGAGTCCGGACAGGGGATCTACGAGCAGTACTTC	TRBV10-3	NA	TRBD1	TRBJ2-7
CASSDGQGAWETQYF	TGTGCCAGCAGTGACGGACAGGGGGCTTGGGAGACCCAGTACTTC	TRBV2	NA	TRBD1	TRBJ2-5
CASSLGPDYGYTF	TGCGCCAGCAGCTTGGGGCCAGACTATGGCTACACCTTC	TRBV5-1	NA	NA	TRBJ1-2
CASSLDYTGEQYF	TGTGCCAGCAGCTTAGACTATACCGGCGAGCAGTACTTC	TRBV7-2	NA	NA	TRBJ2-7
CASRGVSGNTIYF	TGTGCCAGCCGCGGGGTATCCGGAAACACCATATATTTT	TRBV6-5	few	NA	TRBJ1-3
CSVGRSGYGYTF	TGCAGCGTTGGCAGGTCTGGCTATGGCTACACCTTC	TRBV29-1	many	NA	TRBJ1-2
CASSLDQNYGYTF	TGTGCCAGCAGCTTAGACCAGAACTATGGCTACACCTTC	TRBV7-2	NA	NA	TRBJ1-2
CASSPNSGTRGGGQFF	TGCGCCAGCAGCCCGAACTCCGGGACTAGAGGGGGGGGGCAGTTCTTC	TRBV5-1	NA	TRBD2	TRBJ2-1
CASSSGPMHYGYTF	TGTGCCAGCAGTTCAGGCCCGATGCACTATGGCTACACCTTC	TRBV6-6	NA	NA	TRBJ1-2
CASSYTSGGITDTQYF	TGTGCCAGCAGTTATACTAGCGGGGGGATCACAGATACGCAGTATTTT	TRBV6-5	NA	TRBD2	TRBJ2-3
CASSIGRTTSTDTQYF	TGTGCCAGTAGTATAGGTAGGACTACTAGCACAGATACGCAGTATTTT	TRBV19	few	NA	TRBJ2-3
CASSSPGQSYEQYF	TGTGCCAGCAGTTCACCGGGACAGTCCTACGAGCAGTACTTC	TRBV27	few	TRBD1	TRBJ2-7
CASSRPGEYNEQFF	TGTGCCAGTAGTCGGCCAGGGGAATACAATGAGCAGTTCTTC	TRBV19	NA	NA	TRBJ2-1
CASSPWTGAGELFF	TGCGCCAGCAGCCCCTGGACAGGGGCCGGGGAGCTGTTTTTT	TRBV5-1	NA	TRBD1	TRBJ2-2
CASSPTLTGESPLHF	TGTGCCAGCAGCCCGACCCTGACAGGGGAATCACCCCTCCACTTT	TRBV7-9	few	TRBD1	TRBJ1-6
CAIRQTDQETQYF	TGTGCCATCAGGCAGACTGACCAAGAGACCCAGTACTTC	TRBV10-3	many	NA	TRBJ2-5
CASSRRDRGPNEKLFF	TGTGCCAGCAGCCGCCGGGACAGGGGCCCTAATGAAAAACTGTTTTTT	TRBV7-8	NA	TRBD1	TRBJ1-4
CASRQGGLSAEAFF	TGCGCCAGCCGACAAGGGGGCCTCTCGGCTGAAGCTTTCTTT	TRBV5-1	NA	TRBD1	TRBJ1-1
CASSPESSADTQYF	TGTGCCAGCAGTCCCGAGTCCAGCGCAGATACGCAGTATTTT	TRBV7-2	few	NA	TRBJ2-3
CASSETGTQYF	TGTGCCAGCAGTGAGACAGGGACGCAGTATTTT	TRBV6-1	few	TRBD1	TRBJ2-3
CASSLRGRGFGQPQHF	TGTGCCAGCAGCTTGAGGGGCAGGGGTTTTGGTCAGCCCCAGCATTTT	TRBV5-5	few	NA	TRBJ1-5
CASSRQGTNEKLFF	TGTGCCAGCAGCCGACAGGGAACTAATGAAAAACTGTTTTTT	TRBV9	few	TRBD1	TRBJ1-4
CASSIQGLSGANVLTF	TGTGCCAGTAGTATACAGGGACTAAGTGGGGCCAACGTCCTGACTTTC	TRBV19	NA	TRBD2	TRBJ2-6
CASSEAGGMNQPQHF	TGTGCCAGCAGTGAAGCAGGGGGAATGAATCAGCCCCAGCATTTT	TRBV6-1	few	NA	TRBJ1-5
CASSLEGAAYEQYF	TGTGCCAGCAGCTTAGAAGGTGCGGCCTACGAGCAGTACTTC	TRBV11-3	NA	NA	TRBJ2-7
CAISEGTGMNTEAFF	TGTGCCATCAGTGAGGGGACAGGGATGAACACTGAAGCTTTCTTT	TRBV10-3	NA	TRBD1	TRBJ1-1
CSVAGERGSNQPQHF	TGCAGCGTTGCAGGGGAGAGGGGTAGCAATCAGCCCCAGCATTTT	TRBV29-1	NA	NA	TRBJ1-5
CASSLGDSFAYYEQYF	TGCGCCAGCAGCTTGGGGGACAGTTTCGCTTACTACGAGCAGTACTTC	TRBV5-1	few	TRBD1	TRBJ2-7
CSVVQGALRGTQYF	TGCAGCGTGGTCCAGGGGGCGCTAAGGGGGACCCAGTACTTC	TRBV29-1	NA	TRBD1	TRBJ2-5
CASSQGTEETQYF	TGCGCCAGCAGCCAAGGGACAGAAGAGACCCAGTACTTC	TRBV5-1	few	TRBD1	TRBJ2-5
CASRDFDSSNQPQHF	TGTGCCAGCAGGGATTTCGACAGTAGCAATCAGCCCCAGCATTTT	TRBV2	few	NA	TRBJ1-5
CASSVDAGLVLNEQFF	TGTGCCAGCAGCGTAGACGCGGGACTAGTCTTGAATGAGCAGTTCTTC	TRBV9	few	TRBD2	TRBJ2-1
CASSSLTGVYGYTF	TGCGCCAGCAGCTCCCTGACAGGGGTCTATGGCTACACCTTC	TRBV5-1	NA	TRBD1	TRBJ1-2
CASSVLEYNEQFF	TGTGCCAGCAGCGTACTAGAATACAATGAGCAGTTCTTC	TRBV6-5	NA	NA	TRBJ2-1
CASSSRYPSYNEQFF	TGTGCCAGCAGCTCTAGGTACCCCTCCTACAATGAGCAGTTCTTC	TRBV7-6	NA	NA	TRBJ2-1
CASSEGQGAIYNSPLHF	TGCGCCAGCAGCGAAGGACAGGGAGCCATCTATAATTCACCCCTCCACTTT	TRBV5-1	few	TRBD1	TRBJ1-6
CAIQLAGVDEQFF	TGTGCCATCCAACTAGCGGGGGTCGATGAGCAGTTCTTC	TRBV10-3	NA	TRBD2	TRBJ2-1
CASSLAGQSYNEQFF	TGCGCCAGCAGCTTGGCGGGACAGTCCTACAATGAGCAGTTCTTC	TRBV5-1	few	TRBD1	TRBJ2-1
CASSRNVGGAEDTQYF	TGTGCCAGCTCACGCAACGTGGGGGGGGCGGAAGATACGCAGTATTTT	TRBV18	few	NA	TRBJ2-3
CASSPSGGEPNEKLFF	TGTGCCAGCAGTCCATCTGGGGGGGAGCCTAATGAAAAACTGTTTTTT	TRBV28	NA	NA	TRBJ1-4
CASIPRGDRDGGELFF	TGTGCCAGCATCCCTAGGGGGGACAGGGACGGCGGGGAGCTGTTTTTT	TRBV5-4	NA	TRBD1	TRBJ2-2
CSVQQGNRDYTF	TGCAGCGTCCAACAGGGGAATCGAGACTACACCTTC	TRBV29-1	few	TRBD1	TRBJ1-2
CASSARIGGETQYF	TGTGCCAGCAGTGCTCGGATAGGGGGTGAGACCCAGTACTTC	TRBV2	NA	NA	TRBJ2-5
CASSGRAQQETQYF	TGTGCCAGCAGCGGGCGGGCGCAGCAAGAGACCCAGTACTTC	TRBV11-1	NA	NA	TRBJ2-5
CASSSAWTGVNEQFF	TGTGCCAGCAGCTCCGCCTGGACAGGGGTCAATGAGCAGTTCTTC	TRBV11-1	few	TRBD1	TRBJ2-1
CASSVGGLAGRNEQFF	TGCGCCAGCAGCGTCGGGGGACTAGCGGGGCGAAATGAGCAGTTCTTC	TRBV5-1	few	TRBD2	TRBJ2-1
CASSQETGSITEAFF	TGTGCCAGCAGCCAAGAAACAGGGAGTATCACTGAAGCTTTCTTT	TRBV14	NA	NA	TRBJ1-1
CSVEGTSGGSSYEQYF	TGCAGCGTTGAAGGGACTAGCGGGGGGAGCTCCTACGAGCAGTACTTC	TRBV29-1	NA	TRBD2	TRBJ2-7
CASSQDVVGVTDTQYF	TGTGCCAGCAGCCAAGATGTGGTCGGGGTCACAGATACGCAGTATTTT	TRBV4-2	few	NA	TRBJ2-3
CASSGPDRPTETQYF	TGTGCCAGCAGTGGACCGGACAGGCCAACGGAGACCCAGTACTTC	TRBV6-1	many	TRBD1	TRBJ2-5
CASSDRQTYEQYF	TGTGCCAGCAGTGACAGGCAAACCTACGAGCAGTACTTC	TRBV6-5	NA	NA	TRBJ2-7
CASSELASGYRETQYF	TGTGCCAGCAGTGAGCTGGCTAGCGGCTACAGGGAGACCCAGTACTTC	TRBV2	NA	TRBD2	TRBJ2-5
CASKSTAGSYEQYF	TGTGCCAGCAAATCGACGGCGGGCTCCTACGAGCAGTACTTC	TRBV6-4	NA	NA	TRBJ2-7
CASSFFQGARNEQYF	TGTGCCAGCAGTTTTTTCCAGGGGGCGCGCAACGAGCAGTACTTC	TRBV6-1	few	TRBD1	TRBJ2-7
CASSPLGRQFQETQYF	TGCGCCAGCAGCCCTCTCGGCAGACAGTTCCAAGAGACCCAGTACTTC	TRBV5-1	NA	NA	TRBJ2-5
CASAPTGAGELFF	TGTGCCAGTGCGCCGACAGGTGCCGGGGAGCTGTTTTTT	TRBV19	NA	NA	TRBJ2-2
CASRGGLAATSTDTQYF	TGTGCCAGTAGAGGAGGACTAGCGGCGACTAGCACAGATACGCAGTATTTT	TRBV19	few	TRBD2	TRBJ2-3
CASSPRDQYEQYF	TGTGCCAGCAGCCCTCGGGATCAATACGAGCAGTACTTC	TRBV5-6	few	NA	TRBJ2-7
CASSFSSGDLREQYF	TGTGCCAGCAGCTTTTCTTCAGGGGATTTACGCGAGCAGTACTTC	TRBV7-2	NA	NA	TRBJ2-7
CASSGGVPRGLFCGYTF	TGTGCCAGCAGCGGAGGGGTTCCGAGGGGGCTTTTCTGTGGCTACACCTTC	TRBV21-1	few	NA	TRBJ1-2